This TCR beta chain is drawn from a study of T cell changes during pregnancy in multiple sclerosis. The CDR3 runs to 13 residues. V dropped 8 bases and J dropped 8; count of bases not matched to a gene: 8. CDR1 and CDR2 from the germline V gene are LNHNV and YYDKDF (reference sequence). TCRdb's copy holds only in-frame clones and misses some; the assay was immunoSEQ multiplex PCR. The sample gives approximately 21,000 clones, roughly nine tenths of which show up once; 7% is in the top ten. The receptor's source is a female donor in good health, enrolled as a control in a pregnancy study. This chain connects TRBV15 to TRBJ1-4; 7 bases map to TRBD1. The sample in question was CD8+ T cells from peripheral blood mononuclear cells, obtained in the third trimester of pregnancy. CDR3 bases: TGTGCCACCCGGGACAGATTATCCGAAAAACTGTTTTTT. Protein sequence: CATRDRLSEKLFF. Complete variable domain (other parts from reference TRBV15 and TRBJ1-4): DAMVIQNPRYQVTQFGKPVTLSCSQTLNHNVMYWYQQKSSQAPKLLFHYYDKDFNNEADTPDNFQSRRPNTSFCFLDIRSPGLGDTAMYLCATRDRLSEKLFFGSGTQLSVL.